Listed here are 5 T cell receptor beta chains from one sample, sequenced in a study of OX40 agonist ivuxolimab in advanced cancers. Some clones are missing from TCRdb's copy, which holds only in-frame ones; the method was immunoSEQ multiplex PCR. The profile shows about 54,000 clones, about 80% of them singletons. Sequencing used CD4+ or CD8+ T cells sorted from blood, obtained in a trial of the OX40 agonist ivuxolimab. Source of these receptors: an adult with an advanced solid tumor such as melanoma, head and neck, liver or kidney cancer.

This clone was observed a handful of times. The chain combines TRBV13 with TRBJ1-4, with TRBD1 as a possible D gene (5 bases). The CDR3 extends over 13 amino acids. Trimming removed 10 bases from V and 6 bases from J, with 15 bases in between. CDR1 and CDR2 from the germline V gene are PRHDT and FYEKMQ (reference sequence). CDR3 nucleotides: TGTGCCACCGGCCGTGGAGGGGATGAAAAACTGTTTTTT. It encodes CATGRGGDEKLFF.

The chain joins TRBV5-1 to TRBJ2-1; D may be TRBD2 (6 bases). The germline V gene has CDR1 SGHRS and CDR2 YFSETQ. Between the trimmed V and J ends, which lost 4 bases and 4 bases, there was a span of 21 bases. This CDR3 region has 17 residues. The CDR3, as DNA: TGCGCCAGCAGCCCCGGGACTTCGGGGTCTATTTACAATGAGCAGTTCTTC. It encodes CASSPGTSGSIYNEQFF.

This clone has more than one count but fewer than ten. The chain uses TRBV4-3 and TRBJ2-2; perhaps TRBD2 as D (5 bases). CDR3 length: 13 amino acids. CDR1 is LGHNA and CDR2 is YSLEER in the germline V gene. Trimming left V 4 bases short and J 5 bases short, with 8 bases between. The chain's CDR3 is CASSRGQTGELFF. The CDR3 DNA is TGCGCCAGCAGCCGAGGGCAGACCGGGGAGCTGTTTTTT.

The CDR3 region has the DNA TGCGCCAGCAGCCAAGAACCTCATCCGGGACACGGGTGGAACACTGAAGCTTTCTTT. Protein: CASSQEPHPGHGWNTEAFF. The V call is TRBV4-3, the J call TRBJ1-1; D might be TRBD1 (6 bases). Germline V gene data show CDR1 as LGHNA and CDR2 as YSLEER. CDR3 length: 19 amino acids. Deletions cut 0 bases from V and 1 base from J, with 21 bases between.

This clone turned up a few times. V gene TRBV2 combines with J gene TRBJ1-6, with D perhaps TRBD1 (6 bases). CDR3 length: 12 amino acids. Between the trimmed V and J ends, which lost 6 bases and 11 bases, there was a span of 11 bases. Germline CDR1 SNHLY, CDR2 FYNNEI. The CDR3 bases are TGTGCCAGCAGGGGGGGGGCCCCACCCCTCCACTTT. It yields the protein CASRGGAPPLHF. Looking up the rest from reference TRBV2 and TRBJ1-6 gives the full variable domain: EPEVTQTPSHQVTQMGQEVILRCVPISNHLYFYWYRQILGQKVEFLVSFYNNEISEKSEIFDDQFSVERPDGSNFTLKIRSTKLEDSAMYFCASRGGAPPLHFGNGTRLTVT.